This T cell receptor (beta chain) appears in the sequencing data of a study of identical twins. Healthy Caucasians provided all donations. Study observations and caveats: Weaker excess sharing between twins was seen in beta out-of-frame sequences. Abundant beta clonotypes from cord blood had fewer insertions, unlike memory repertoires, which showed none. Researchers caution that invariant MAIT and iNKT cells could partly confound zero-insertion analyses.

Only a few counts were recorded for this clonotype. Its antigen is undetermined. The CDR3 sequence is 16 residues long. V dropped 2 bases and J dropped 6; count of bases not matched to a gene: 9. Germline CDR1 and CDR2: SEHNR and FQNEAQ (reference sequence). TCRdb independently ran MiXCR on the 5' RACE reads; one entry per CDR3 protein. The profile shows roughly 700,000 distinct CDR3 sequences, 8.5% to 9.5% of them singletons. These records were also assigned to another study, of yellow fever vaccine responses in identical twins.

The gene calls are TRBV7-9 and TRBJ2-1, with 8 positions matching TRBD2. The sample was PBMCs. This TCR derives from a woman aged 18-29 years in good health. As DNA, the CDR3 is TGTGCCAGCAGCTTATTCGGCGGGAGGATCTCCAATGAGCAGTTCTTC. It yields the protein CASSLFGGRISNEQFF.